Listed below are T cell receptor beta chains from one sample, sequenced in a study of cytotoxic CD8 clonotypes in ibrutinib-treated CLL. Only in-frame clones appear in the TCRdb table, and some are missing; sequencing was by immunoSEQ multiplex PCR. The sample holds more than 140,000 clones, roughly 80% seen once. Sequences were derived from PBMCs, sampled after 12 months of ibrutinib treatment. These receptors all come from a human donor with chronic lymphocytic leukemia. The CDR3 runs from the conserved cysteine through the conserved F or W. D genes are given only for firm matches. For some rows the clone size is stated as once, few or many, or as a class when expanded; others skip it.

clone size	V gene	J gene	D gene	CDR3 protein	CDR3 DNA
-	TRBV11-2	TRBJ1-4	-	CASSPATGLEKLFF	TGTGCCAGCAGCCCTGCCACAGGGTTGGAAAAACTGTTTTTT
-	TRBV14	TRBJ2-1	-	CASGKGLNEQFF	TGTGCCAGCGGAAAGGGTTTGAATGAGCAGTTCTTC
once	TRBV4-3	TRBJ2-1	-	CASSQDPHNEQFF	TGCGCCAGCAGCCAAGATCCCCACAATGAGCAGTTCTTC
-	TRBV7-9	TRBJ2-5	-	CASSYRTSQETQYF	TGTGCCAGCAGCTATAGGACATCCCAAGAGACCCAGTACTTC
-	TRBV28	TRBJ2-1	TRBD1	CASSSDRGSYNEQFF	TGTGCCAGCAGTTCCGACAGGGGGTCCTACAATGAGCAGTTCTTC
-	TRBV25-1	TRBJ1-6	-	CASSLGVRAYSPLHF	TGTGCCAGCAGCTTAGGTGTCCGAGCCTATTCACCCCTCCACTTT
-	TRBV7-2	TRBJ2-2	-	CASSPHPGTLVGELFF	TGTGCCAGCAGCCCTCATCCGGGGACCCTGGTCGGGGAGCTGTTTTTT
-	TRBV6-6	TRBJ2-7	-	CASSYSIAGEQYF	TGTGCCAGCAGTTACTCGATAGCAGGGGAGCAGTACTTC
many	TRBV5-6	TRBJ2-5	-	CASSLVFSQQETQYF	TGTGCCAGCAGCTTGGTATTTTCACAACAAGAGACCCAGTACTTC
once	TRBV23-1	TRBJ2-6	-	CASSQQGTLPHGANVLTF	TGCGCCAGCAGCCAACAGGGTACTCTTCCTCATGGGGCCAACGTCCTGACTTTC
-	TRBV7-9	TRBJ2-7	TRBD1	CASSGVGPGQGDYEQYF	TGTGCCAGCAGCGGAGTTGGGCCGGGACAGGGCGACTACGAGCAGTACTTC
few	TRBV5-1	TRBJ2-7	-	CASSIRDGGYEQYF	TGCGCCAGCAGCATCCGGGATGGTGGGTACGAGCAGTACTTC
-	TRBV11-1	TRBJ2-7	TRBD1	CASSLTGWSSYEQYF	TGTGCCAGCAGCTTGACAGGGTGGAGCTCCTACGAGCAGTACTTC
-	TRBV7-9	TRBJ2-7	-	CASSQQGFGEQYF	TGTGCCAGCAGCCAACAGGGATTCGGCGAGCAGTACTTC
-	TRBV5-4	TRBJ2-3	-	CASSLGQDTQYF	TGTGCCAGCAGTCTAGGACAAGATACGCAGTATTTT
-	TRBV5-6	TRBJ2-7	TRBD2	CASSSGLVYEQYF	TGTGCCAGCAGCTCGGGACTAGTCTACGAGCAGTACTTC
few	TRBV5-1	TRBJ1-5	-	CASSLGGNSNQPQHF	TGCGCCAGCAGCTTGGGAGGCAATAGCAATCAGCCCCAGCATTTT
-	TRBV27	TRBJ2-3	TRBD1	CASSLTGGSTDTQYF	TGTGCCAGCAGTTTGACAGGGGGCAGCACAGATACGCAGTATTTT
-	TRBV6-5	TRBJ1-6	TRBD1	CASSTRTGDDSPLHF	TGTGCCAGCAGTACTCGGACAGGGGATGATTCACCCCTCCACTTT
-	TRBV18	TRBJ1-1	-	CASSPRETEAFF	TGTGCCAGCTCACCGAGAGAGACTGAAGCTTTCTTT
once	TRBV6-5	TRBJ1-3	TRBD1	CASGEDRSGNTIYF	TGTGCCAGCGGAGAGGACAGGTCGGGAAACACCATATATTTT
-	TRBV7-2	TRBJ2-3	-	CASRPDMGSQYF	TGTGCCAGCAGACCTGATATGGGGTCACAGTATTTT
-	TRBV30	TRBJ2-6	TRBD1	CAWTPGQGVSGANVLTF	TGTGCCTGGACCCCGGGACAGGGGGTTTCTGGGGCCAACGTCCTGACTTTC
-	TRBV29-1	TRBJ2-3	-	CSVGGGLQGQYF	TGCAGCGTTGGTGGGGGCCTACAGGGGCAGTATTTT
few	TRBV30	TRBJ1-5	TRBD1	CAWSGRGRDQPQHF	TGTGCCTGGAGTGGCAGGGGGCGTGATCAGCCCCAGCATTTT
-	TRBV18	TRBJ1-4	TRBD1	CASSPKGTGEAKLFF	TGTGCCAGCTCACCTAAGGGGACAGGGGAGGCAAAACTGTTTTTT
-	TRBV28	TRBJ1-2	-	CASTPGYGYTF	TGTGCCAGCACACCTGGGTATGGCTACACCTTC
few	TRBV19	TRBJ2-4	-	CASSPRQGGKNIQYF	TGTGCCAGTAGTCCGCGCCAGGGCGGCAAAAACATTCAGTACTTC
-	TRBV7-9	TRBJ2-1	-	CASPLPWTASTYNEQFF	TGTGCCAGCCCACTCCCCTGGACAGCAAGTACCTACAATGAGCAGTTCTTC
-	TRBV6-4	TRBJ2-1	TRBD2	CASSPIGLAGGPGSYNEQFF	TGTGCCAGCAGCCCGATAGGACTAGCGGGAGGGCCTGGTTCCTACAATGAGCAGTTCTTC
few	TRBV5-8	TRBJ1-4	-	CASSLGQAATNEKLFF	TGTGCCAGCAGCTTGGGACAGGCTGCAACTAATGAAAAACTGTTTTTT
-	TRBV10-3	TRBJ2-7	TRBD1	CAISRTGAFIDEQYF	TGTGCCATCTCCAGGACAGGGGCATTTATCGACGAGCAGTACTTC
-	TRBV6-5	TRBJ1-2	TRBD1	CASRRQGLGYTF	TGTGCCAGCAGACGACAGGGGTTGGGCTACACCTTC
-	TRBV6-6	TRBJ1-2	-	CASSLGQTYGYTF	TGTGCCAGCAGTCTCGGACAGACCTATGGCTACACCTTC
once	TRBV5-5	TRBJ2-7	TRBD1	CASSTGTGPGVEQYF	TGTGCCAGCAGCACGGGGACAGGGCCGGGGGTGGAGCAGTACTTC
-	TRBV18	TRBJ2-1	TRBD2	CASSRDYPYNEQFF	TGTGCCAGCTCCCGGGACTACCCCTACAATGAGCAGTTCTTC
-	TRBV7-6	TRBJ2-6	-	CASSPPRYSGANVLTF	TGTGCCAGCAGCCCCCCTCGGTACTCTGGGGCCAACGTCCTGACTTTC
-	TRBV28	TRBJ1-2	TRBD1	CASSLSAGGDYGYTF	TGTGCCAGCAGTTTATCGGCAGGGGGGGACTATGGCTACACCTTC
-	TRBV6-4	TRBJ2-1	-	CASSAQGGDEQFF	TGTGCCAGCAGTGCACAGGGAGGGGATGAGCAGTTCTTC
-	TRBV7-8	TRBJ2-3	-	CASSPTGDSGATDTQYF	TGTGCCAGCAGCCCCACCGGGGATAGCGGAGCGACAGATACGCAGTATTTT
-	TRBV11-2	TRBJ1-2	-	CASSLGGSGIGYGYTF	TGTGCCAGCAGCTTAGGGGGGTCGGGGATCGGCTATGGCTACACCTTC
-	TRBV5-4	TRBJ1-1	-	CASSLDGYMNTEAFF	TGTGCCAGCAGCTTGGATGGATACATGAACACTGAAGCTTTCTTT
-	TRBV7-9	TRBJ1-5	TRBD1	CASSFRGTTEDGQPQHF	TGTGCCAGCAGCTTCAGGGGGACGACAGAGGATGGACAGCCCCAGCATTTT
-	TRBV18	TRBJ2-7	TRBD1	CASSRRDSGEQYF	TGTGCCAGCTCACGACGGGACAGCGGCGAGCAGTACTTC
-	TRBV7-9	TRBJ2-5	-	CASSSDIRATRDQETQYF	TGTGCCAGCAGCTCCGACATTCGTGCGACCCGCGATCAAGAGACCCAGTACTTC
-	TRBV7-2	TRBJ1-3	-	CASSRQANSGNTIYF	TGTGCCAGCAGCCGACAGGCGAACTCTGGAAACACCATATATTTT
-	TRBV5-6	TRBJ2-7	-	CASSWGRAISYEQYF	TGTGCCAGCAGCTGGGGCCGGGCGATCTCCTACGAGCAGTACTTC
few	TRBV25-1	TRBJ2-2	-	CASSEFGGLNTGELFF	TGTGCCAGCAGTGAATTTGGGGGCCTGAACACCGGGGAGCTGTTTTTT
-	TRBV7-9	TRBJ1-1	-	CASSLSGGNTEAFF	TGTGCCAGCAGCTTAAGCGGAGGGAACACTGAAGCTTTCTTT
-	TRBV20-1	TRBJ1-1	-	CSARSDGEAFF	TGCAGTGCTAGGTCCGACGGTGAAGCTTTCTTT
-	TRBV18	TRBJ1-1	TRBD1	CASSGQGETEAFF	TGTGCCAGCTCGGGACAGGGGGAAACTGAAGCTTTCTTT
-	TRBV7-3	TRBJ1-1	-	CASSFGENTEAFF	TGTGCCAGCAGCTTTGGGGAGAACACTGAAGCTTTCTTT
-	TRBV2	TRBJ1-2	-	CASCPVGYYGYTF	TGTGCCAGCTGCCCAGTGGGCTACTATGGCTACACCTTC
-	TRBV6-5	TRBJ2-3	-	CASSRGVDTQYF	TGTGCCAGCAGCCGCGGGGTAGATACGCAGTATTTT
-	TRBV6-5	TRBJ2-7	TRBD1	CASRTAATGDYEQYF	TGTGCCAGCAGAACTGCCGCGACAGGGGATTACGAGCAGTACTTC
few	TRBV18	TRBJ1-1	-	CASSPPSEYTEAFF	TGTGCCAGCTCACCACCGTCGGAGTACACTGAAGCTTTCTTT
-	TRBV28	TRBJ1-5	-	CASSFVLGGNQPQHF	TGTGCCAGCAGTTTCGTTTTAGGGGGGAATCAGCCCCAGCATTTT
few	TRBV11-2	TRBJ2-1	TRBD2	CASSLGSSGSNEQFF	TGTGCCAGCAGCTTAGGTTCTAGCGGATCTAATGAGCAGTTCTTC
few	TRBV19	TRBJ2-7	-	CASSILLGQGSSYEQYF	TGTGCCAGTAGTATATTATTAGGGCAGGGGTCCTCCTACGAGCAGTACTTC
-	TRBV28	TRBJ2-7	TRBD2	CATALAGALEQYF	TGTGCCACCGCTCTAGCGGGAGCTCTCGAGCAGTACTTC